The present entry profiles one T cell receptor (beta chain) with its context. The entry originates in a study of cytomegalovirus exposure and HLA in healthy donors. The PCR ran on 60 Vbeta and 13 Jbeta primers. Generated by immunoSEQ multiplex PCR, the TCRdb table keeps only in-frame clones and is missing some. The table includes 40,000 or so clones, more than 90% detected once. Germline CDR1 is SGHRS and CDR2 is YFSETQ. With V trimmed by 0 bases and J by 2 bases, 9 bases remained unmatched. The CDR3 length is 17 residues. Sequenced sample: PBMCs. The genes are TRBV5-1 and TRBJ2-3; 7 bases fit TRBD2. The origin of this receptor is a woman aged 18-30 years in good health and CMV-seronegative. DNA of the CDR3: TGCGCCAGCAGCTTGGATAGGGCTAGCGGTACCACAGATACGCAGTATTTT. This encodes CASSLDRASGTTDTQYF. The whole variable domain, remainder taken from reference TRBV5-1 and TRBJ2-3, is KAGVTQTPRYLIKTRGQQVTLSCSPISGHRSVSWYQQTPGQGLQFLFEYFSETQRNKGNFPGRFSGRQFSNSRSEMNVSTLELGDSALYLCASSLDRASGTTDTQYFGPGTRLTVL.